The clone carrying this T cell receptor (beta chain) was counted a few times. This specimen belongs to a study of blood T cell repertoires in COVID-19. TCRdb keeps only in-frame clones here, not all; method: immunoSEQ multiplex PCR. Among 300,000 to 450,000 clones listed, roughly 90% were seen once. The CDR3 is 15 amino acids. The V end was cut by 0 bases, the J end by 3 bases, with 9 bases between. Germline loops: CDR1 SGHRS, CDR2 YFSETQ. The TCR originated in a woman in her twenties or thirties with COVID-19, enrolled during active disease. Sequencing input: peripheral blood. V and J are TRBV5-1 and TRBJ2-2; weak D call: TRBD2 (5 bases). The CDR3 nucleotides read TGCGCCAGCAGCTTGGTATCGGACTACACCGGGGAGCTGTTTTTT. Its protein is CASSLVSDYTGELFF.